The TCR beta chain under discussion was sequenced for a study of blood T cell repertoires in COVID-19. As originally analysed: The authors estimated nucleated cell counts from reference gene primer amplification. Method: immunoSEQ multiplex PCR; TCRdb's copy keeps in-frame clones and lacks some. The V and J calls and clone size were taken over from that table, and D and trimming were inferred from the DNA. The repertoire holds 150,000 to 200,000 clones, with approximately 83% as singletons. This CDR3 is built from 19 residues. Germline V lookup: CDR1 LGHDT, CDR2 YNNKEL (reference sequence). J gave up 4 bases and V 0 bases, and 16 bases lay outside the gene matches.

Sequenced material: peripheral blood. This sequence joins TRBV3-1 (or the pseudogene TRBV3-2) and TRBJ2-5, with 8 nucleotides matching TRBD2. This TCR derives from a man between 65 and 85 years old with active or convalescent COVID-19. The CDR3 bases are TGTGCCAGCAGCCAAGACTCAACCGCGGGGGTAGCGGGAAGAGAGACCCAGTACTTC. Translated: CASSQDSTAGVAGRETQYF.